These 12 T cell receptor beta chains came from one sample sequenced in a study of T-cell reconstitution after alpha-beta-depleted transplantation in children. TCRbeta library preparation incorporated unique molecular identifiers. TCRdb re-analysed the PCR reads in MiXCR, keeping a single row per CDR3 protein. The profile shows approximately 270,000 distinct CDR3 sequences, 9.9% of them singletons. The material sequenced was PBMCs from the stem cell graft donor, taken from the stem cell graft. The receptor source for this set is a human donor who donated a stem cell graft to a child with SCID.

This clonotype was recorded at least ten times. The rearrangement uses TRBV6-1 and TRBJ2-1; 14 positions agree with TRBD2. In germline, CDR1 is MNHNS, CDR2 SASEGT. The CDR3 is 15 amino acids. The junction had 7 bases not matched to a gene; V was cut back by 6 bases and J by 9 bases. CDR3 in DNA: TGTGCCAGCAGCTTTGGACTAGCGGGGGGCCTTGAGCAGTTCTTC. Translating gives CASSFGLAGGLEQFF.

The J gene is TRBJ2-7, the V gene TRBV20-1; D perhaps matches TRBD2 (5 bases). The CDR3 contains 11 residues. Per germline, CDR1 DFQATT and CDR2 SNEGSKA (reference sequence). The ends were cut back, 5 bases at V and 6 bases at J, with 11 bases in the middle. CDR3 in amino acids: CSAGSRGEQYF. The CDR3 DNA follows: TGCAGTGCTGGCTCCCGGGGCGAGCAGTACTTC.

V gene TRBV5-6 combines with J gene TRBJ2-7; either TRBD1 or TRBD2 may fit D (7 bases each). This CDR3 has 15 amino acids. The germline CDR1 and CDR2 sequences are SGHDT and YYEEEE. V lost 4 bases and J lost 5, with 19 bases in between. The CDR3, as DNA: TGTGCCAGCAGCCCCGACAGGGAGGGTTTCAACGAGCAGTACTTC. It yields the protein CASSPDREGFNEQYF.

The chain is built from TRBV12-3 or TRBV12-4 and TRBJ2-4; no definite D call. Trimming left V 1 base short and J 1 base short, with 8 bases between. This CDR3 contains 15 residues. The CDR3 DNA is TGTGCCAGCAGTTTAGGGTTTTCGGCCAAAAACATTCAGTACTTC. Protein product: CASSLGFSAKNIQYF.

This chain connects TRBV27 to TRBJ2-2; 10 bases are a match to TRBD1. With V trimmed by 3 bases and J by 4 bases, 5 bases remained unmatched. CDR1 MNHEY and CDR2 SMNVEV come from the germline V gene (reference sequence). The CDR3 has 16 amino acids. The CDR3 loop is CASSFLDRGPTGELFF. In DNA, the CDR3 is TGTGCCAGCAGTTTCCTCGACAGGGGGCCCACCGGGGAGCTGTTTTTT.

This clonotype was observed a handful of times. The chain is built from TRBV3-1 and TRBJ2-7; maybe TRBD2 (5 bases). V lost 1 base, J lost 4 bases, and 11 bases lay in between. The CDR3 runs 14 residues. CDR1 LGHDT and CDR2 YNNKEL come from the germline V gene (reference sequence). Here the CDR3 reads CASSQVGGRYEQYF. The CDR3 coding sequence is TGTGCCAGCAGCCAAGTTGGCGGGCGTTACGAGCAGTACTTC.

This clonotype came up many times. This chain links TRBV18 with TRBJ2-1; 7 bases map to TRBD1. Trimming at V came to 3 bases and at J to 6 bases, leaving 5 bases not matched to a gene. CDR3 size: 14 residues. The V gene's germline CDR1 is KGHSH and CDR2 LQKENI. CDR3 protein: CASSPDRYTNEQFF. DNA of the CDR3: TGTGCCAGCTCACCGGACAGGTACACCAATGAGCAGTTCTTC.

The CDR3 spells CSATDFSYEQYF. In nucleotides, the CDR3 is TGCAGTGCTACAGACTTCTCCTACGAGCAGTACTTC. This chain joins TRBV20-1 and TRBJ2-7, with D unclear. The germline V gene encodes CDR1 DFQATT and CDR2 SNEGSKA (reference sequence). V shed 4 bases and J shed 0 bases, with 7 bases lying between them. There are 12 residues in the CDR3.

This rearrangement joins TRBV3-1 to TRBJ2-3; D is perhaps TRBD2 (6 bases). CDR3 length equals 15 residues. The V gene's germline CDR1 is LGHDT and CDR2 YNNKEL (reference sequence). Trimming shortened V by 11 bases and J by 3 bases, and 21 bases separated the two germline ends. As DNA, the CDR3 is TGTGCCTCCTGCCAAGAGGGGACTTGGACAGATACGCAGTATTTT. It is translated as CASCQEGTWTDTQYF.

This clonotype was observed at least ten times. The chain recombines TRBV12-3 or TRBV12-4 with TRBJ1-1; the D gene is possibly TRBD1 (5 bases). V lost 6 bases to trimming and J lost 7 bases, with 12 bases between them. The CDR3 runs 12 residues. The CDR3 DNA is TGTGCCAGCAGGCTAGGGACGTATGAAGCTTTCTTT. This translates into CASRLGTYEAFF.

This clonotype came up a few times. The CDR3 sequence: CASSKAGRGLGKPYEQYF. Here the CDR3 DNA reads TGTGCCAGCAGCAAAGCGGGCAGGGGTTTAGGAAAGCCCTACGAGCAGTACTTC. The genes are TRBV21-1 and TRBJ2-7; the D call TRBD1 from the table was never checked on the DNA. TRBV21-1 is a pseudogene locus. This CDR3 comprises 18 residues.

This clonotype was observed at least ten times. The chain has TRBV12-3 or TRBV12-4 and TRBJ2-7; 8 bases are shared with TRBD1. This CDR3 comprises 15 residues. J was trimmed by 4 bases and V by 3 bases; bases with no gene match: 8. CDR3 in amino acids: CASSLDRVWGYEQYF. The CDR3, as DNA: TGTGCCAGCAGTTTGGACAGGGTTTGGGGTTACGAGCAGTACTTC.